Each of the 7 T cell receptor beta chains below was sequenced from the same sample in a study of shared clonotypes between healthy human individuals (dated by TCRdb to the early 2020s). Library method: the immunoSEQ multiplex PCR assay. TCRdb limited this immuneACCESS table to in-frame rearrangements with V and J called. A share of clones is missing; checked studies link under half to unresolved V genes, and the rest is unexplained. The sample yields approximately 1,000,000 clones; about 80% were counted once. Jointly, the top ten make up around 0.47% of the sample. The specimen sequenced was memory CD4+ T cells from PBMCs. The meaning of the sample's cell subset or site label: CD45RA-negative fraction. All receptors come from a man aged 18-30 years in good health. Some clones in this sample may be carry-over from other donors' samples.

V usage is TRBV10-3 and J usage is TRBJ1-3; D is perhaps TRBD1 (6 bases). This CDR3 spans 15 amino acids. V lost 4 bases and J 1 base, leaving 11 bases between the germline ends. Germline loops: CDR1 ENHRY, CDR2 SYGVKD. The CDR3 DNA reads TGTGCCATCAGTGGGGGGCACGGTTCTGGAAACACCATATATTTT. This encodes CAISGGHGSGNTIYF.

The gene calls are TRBV5-1 and TRBJ2-2; possibly TRBD2 for D (5 bases). The V end was cut by 5 bases, the J end by 0 bases, with 11 bases between. Germline CDR1 and CDR2: SGHRS and YFSETQ. The CDR3 consists of 15 residues. The CDR3 sequence: CASRRTGTNTGELFF. The CDR3 coding sequence is TGCGCCAGCAGGAGAACGGGGACGAACACCGGGGAGCTGTTTTTT.

J is TRBJ1-1 and V is TRBV10-3, with TRBD1 as a possible D gene (5 bases). The CDR3 is 13 amino acids. The germline V and J ends were trimmed by 6 bases and 5 bases, with 13 bases remaining between them. Germline V gene data show CDR1 as ENHRY and CDR2 as SYGVKD. The CDR3 is CAISREGSTEAFF. The CDR3 DNA sequence: TGTGCCATCAGCCGAGAGGGGAGTACTGAAGCTTTCTTT.

J is TRBJ2-5 and V is TRBV7-3; 9 bases map to TRBD1. This CDR3 contains 14 residues. Trimming removed 5 bases from V and 5 bases from J; junction bases left unmatched: 6. Germline V gives CDR1 SGHTA, CDR2 FQGTGA. The DNA for the CDR3 is TGTGCCAGCAGCCGCACAGGGGGCGGGGAGACCCAGTACTTC. Protein: CASSRTGGGETQYF.

This sequence joins TRBV28 and TRBJ1-1, with 11 nucleotides matching TRBD1. V was pared by 6 bases and J by 1 base, with 7 bases of the junction left unmatched. The CDR3 consists of 16 residues. The germline V gene has CDR1 MDHEN and CDR2 SYDVKM. The CDR3 nucleotides are TGTGCCAGCAGCCCAGGACAGGGGGCAAGGAACACTGAAGCTTTCTTT. Residues: CASSPGQGARNTEAFF.

This clone was recorded only once. The chain employs TRBV7-9 and TRBJ2-7; D is unclear. V lost 1 base to trimming and J lost 12 bases, with 13 bases between them. The CDR3 extends over 12 amino acids. CDR1 and CDR2 from the germline V gene are SEHNR and FQNEAQ (reference sequence). CDR3 protein: CASSLEPSGWYF. In DNA, the CDR3 is TGTGCCAGCAGCTTAGAACCTTCTGGGTGGTACTTC.

The chain recombines TRBV7-2 with TRBJ2-5, with 11 bases lining up with TRBD2. The germline gives CDR1 SGHTA, CDR2 FQGNSA. The CDR3 is 16 amino acids. With V trimmed by 5 bases and J by 5 bases, 10 bases remained unmatched. The CDR3, as DNA: TGTGCCAGCAGCCGTCGTAGCGGGAGGGCCCTTGAGACCCAGTACTTC. Encoded protein: CASSRRSGRALETQYF.